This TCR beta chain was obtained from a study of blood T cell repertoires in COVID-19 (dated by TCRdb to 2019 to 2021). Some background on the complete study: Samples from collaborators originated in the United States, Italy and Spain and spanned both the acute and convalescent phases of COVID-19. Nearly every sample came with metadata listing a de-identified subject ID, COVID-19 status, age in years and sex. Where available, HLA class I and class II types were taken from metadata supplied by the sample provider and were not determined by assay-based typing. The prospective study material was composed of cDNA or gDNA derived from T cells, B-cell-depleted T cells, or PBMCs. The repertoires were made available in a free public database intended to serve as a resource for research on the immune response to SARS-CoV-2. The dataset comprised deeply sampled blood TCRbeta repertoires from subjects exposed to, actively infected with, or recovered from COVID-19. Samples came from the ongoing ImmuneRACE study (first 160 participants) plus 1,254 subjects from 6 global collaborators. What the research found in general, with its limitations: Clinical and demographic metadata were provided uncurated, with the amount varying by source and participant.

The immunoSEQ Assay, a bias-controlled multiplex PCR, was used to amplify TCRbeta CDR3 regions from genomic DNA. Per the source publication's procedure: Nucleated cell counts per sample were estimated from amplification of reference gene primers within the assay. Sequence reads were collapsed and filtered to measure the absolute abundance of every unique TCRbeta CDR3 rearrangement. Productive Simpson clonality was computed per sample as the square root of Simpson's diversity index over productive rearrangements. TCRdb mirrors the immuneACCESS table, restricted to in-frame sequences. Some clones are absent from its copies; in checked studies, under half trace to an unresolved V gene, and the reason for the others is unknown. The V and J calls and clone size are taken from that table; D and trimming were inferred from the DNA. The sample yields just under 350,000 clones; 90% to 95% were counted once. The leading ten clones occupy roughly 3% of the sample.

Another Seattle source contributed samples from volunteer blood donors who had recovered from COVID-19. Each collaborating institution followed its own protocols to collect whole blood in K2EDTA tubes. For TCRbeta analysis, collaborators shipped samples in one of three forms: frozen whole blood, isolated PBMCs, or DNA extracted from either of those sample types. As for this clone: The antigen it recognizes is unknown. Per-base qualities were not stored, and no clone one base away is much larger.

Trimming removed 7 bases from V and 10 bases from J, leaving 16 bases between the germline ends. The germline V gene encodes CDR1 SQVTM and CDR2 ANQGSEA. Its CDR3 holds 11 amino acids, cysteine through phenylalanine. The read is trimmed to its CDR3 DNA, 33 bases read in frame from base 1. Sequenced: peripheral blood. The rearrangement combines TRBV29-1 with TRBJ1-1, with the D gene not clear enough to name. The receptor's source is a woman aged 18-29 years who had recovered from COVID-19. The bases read TGCAGCGGCCAGTGGCTCTTCTCAGCTTTCTTT. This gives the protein CSGQWLFSAFF.